This TCR beta chain originates from a study of response to subunit inactivated influenza vaccine (dated 2018 in TCRdb). About the investigation overall: To follow how T cells responded to a trivalent subunit inactivated influenza vaccine, the researchers relied on deep quantitative profiling of the T cell receptor repertoire.

The library came from RT-PCR. TCRdb lists the instrument as Illumina HiSeq 2500. Starting from the raw public reads, TCRdb applied fastp trimming at Q25, assembled clones with MiXCR and retained in-frame beta chains. A single entry per CDR3 protein holds the most common genes and DNA from its merged rows. The sample table lists around 320,000 distinct CDR3 sequences, about 20% of them with a count of one. 9% to 12% of the sample rests with the top ten. The CDR3 is 14 amino acids in total, end residues counted. The sequence is cut down to CDR3 DNA, 42 bases in frame from base 1. CDR1 and CDR2 are read off the germline V gene as SGHTA and FQGNSA. Clipping removes 4 bases from V and 5 bases from J, with 1 as the unmatched junction base count. A word on this clonotype: This receptor's antigen is unknown. A much larger clone lies one base from this, so it may be a read error. The CDR3 end shows no conserved phenylalanine or tryptophan, and so a read error is likely.

Study-wide findings and limitations: It was suggested by the authors that each seasonal influenza vaccination may recruit only a limited number of new T cells.

This receptor was identified in a man aged 45 to 75 who received an inactivated influenza vaccine. Donor details come from another sample of the same person, matched by shared clones. The sample was PBMCs from blood, taken less than 22 months after vaccination. This chain joins TRBV7-2 to TRBJ1-4, with 10 bases matching TRBD1. The nucleotide sequence is TGTGCCAGCAGCTGGACAGGGGGGAATGAAAAACTGTTTTAT. Protein translation: CASSWTGGNEKLFY.